What follows are 19 T cell receptor beta chains derived from one specimen sequenced in a study of post-analysis software for immune sequencing data. These receptors' antigens are unknown. Overall study findings and caveats: There were several TRBV segments more frequent in patients than controls, and TRBV5-6, TRBV5-1 and TRBV20-1 were among them.

Unique-molecular-identifier-tagged TCR beta cDNA libraries were used. TCRdb ran MiXCR on the PCR reads and lists one entry per CDR3 protein. Found here are about 460,000 distinct CDR3 sequences, nearly 45% of them singletons; the top ten hold about an eighth. The sample taken for sequencing was blood. The source is a girl aged 10 to 17 with multiple sclerosis.

The J gene is TRBJ2-3, the V gene TRBV9; 9 bases are a match to TRBD1. The CDR3 is made up of 15 amino acids. J lost 5 bases, V lost 2 bases, and 6 bases had no gene match. The germline gives CDR1 SGDLS, CDR2 YYNGEE. CDR3: CASSVNRGQGDTQYF. The CDR3 DNA follows: TGTGCCAGCAGCGTTAACAGGGGGCAAGGAGATACGCAGTATTTT.

This clonotype was observed a handful of times. The CDR3 nucleotides read TGTGCCAGCAGTTTAAACAGGGGGCTTAATTCACCCCTCCACTTT. Its translation is CASSLNRGLNSPLHF. The V and J genes are TRBV28 and TRBJ1-6, with 9 nucleotides matching TRBD1. CDR1 MDHEN and CDR2 SYDVKM come from the germline V gene. The CDR3 covers 15 residues. V was pared by 2 bases and J by 6 bases, with 2 bases of the junction left unmatched. Drawing the rest from reference TRBV28 and TRBJ1-6, the complete variable domain is DVKVTQSSRYLVKRTGEKVFLECVQDMDHENMFWYRQDPGLGLRLIYFSYDVKMKEKGDIPEGYSVSREKKERFSLILESASTNQTSMYLCASSLNRGLNSPLHFGNGTRLTVT.

This chain uses TRBV5-1 with TRBJ2-3, with no clear D. V was clipped by 2 bases and J by 5 bases, with 12 bases between them. The CDR3 runs 14 residues. Germline V lookup: CDR1 SGHRS, CDR2 YFSETQ. CDR3 region: CASSLNVAGDTQYF. The CDR3 bases are TGCGCCAGCAGCTTAAACGTGGCCGGAGATACGCAGTATTTT.

The chain couples TRBV19 to TRBJ1-5; D ambiguous. Trimming stripped 4 bases from V and 5 bases from J, with 12 bases between. CDR3 length equals 14 residues. Per the germline V gene, CDR1 is LNHDA and CDR2 is SQIVND (reference sequence). CDR3 sequence: CASSSDTLYQPQHF. CDR3 nucleotide sequence: TGTGCCAGTAGTAGCGACACACTTTATCAGCCCCAGCATTTT.

The rearrangement links TRBV7-6 to TRBJ1-5; D is unclear. Trimming pared 1 base from V and 1 base from J, leaving 8 bases between. From germline, CDR1 is SGHVS and CDR2 FNYEAQ. There are 15 residues in the CDR3. CDR3 residues: CASSLGQASNQPQHF. The CDR3 DNA sequence: TGTGCCAGCAGCTTAGGCCAAGCGAGCAATCAGCCCCAGCATTTT.

Of note for this clonotype: Given a much more abundant clone one base away, this may be a read error. The chain combines TRBV15 with TRBJ2-1; 9 bases align to TRBD2. CDR3 length: 16 residues. The germline V gene has CDR1 LNHNV and CDR2 YYDKDF (reference sequence). V shed 0 bases and J 7 bases; nucleotides not matched to a gene: 7. This chain's CDR3 is CATSRDWLAGLNEQFF. DNA for the CDR3: TGTGCCACCAGCAGAGATTGGCTAGCGGGACTGAATGAGCAGTTCTTC.

This rearrangement joins TRBV5-1 to TRBJ1-4, with D tentatively TRBD1 (5 bases). Germline CDR1 SGHRS, CDR2 YFSETQ. Between the trimmed V and J ends, which lost 0 bases and 0 bases, there was a span of 9 bases. The CDR3 spans 16 residues. The CDR3 spells CASSLDRSATNEKLFF. Here the CDR3 DNA reads TGCGCCAGCAGCTTGGACAGGAGTGCAACTAATGAAAAACTGTTTTTT.

The rearrangement joins TRBV28 to TRBJ2-7; TRBD1 agrees at 10 bases. The CDR3 totals 16 residues. J gave up 2 bases and V 6 bases, and 10 bases lay outside the gene matches. CDR1 and CDR2 (germline): MDHEN, SYDVKM. The CDR3 DNA reads as TGTGCCAGCAGCCCCCTCGACAGGGGGCTCCCCTACGAGCAGTACTTC. This codes for CASSPLDRGLPYEQYF. Based on the CDR3 plus reference TRBV28 and TRBJ2-7, the full variable domain is DVKVTQSSRYLVKRTGEKVFLECVQDMDHENMFWYRQDPGLGLRLIYFSYDVKMKEKGDIPEGYSVSREKKERFSLILESASTNQTSMYLCASSPLDRGLPYEQYFGPGTRLTVT.

This clonotype was seen a handful of times. The chain has TRBV29-1 and TRBJ2-1; D possibly corresponds to TRBD2 (5 bases). The germline gives CDR1 SQVTM, CDR2 ANQGSEA. The CDR3 runs to 11 residues. The germline V and J ends were trimmed by 7 bases and 3 bases, with 7 bases remaining between them. CDR3 sequence reads: CSGDYYNEQFF. CDR3 in DNA: TGCAGCGGCGACTACTACAATGAGCAGTTCTTC.

This chain uses TRBV15 with TRBJ2-1; D is unresolved. The CDR3 spans 12 residues. Looked up from germline, CDR1 is LNHNV and CDR2 is YYDKDF (reference sequence). The V end lost 0 bases, the J end lost 7 bases, and 4 bases lay between the germline ends. CDR3 coding DNA: TGTGCCACCAGCAGAGATCGGAATGAGCAGTTCTTC. Encoded protein: CATSRDRNEQFF.

The genes are TRBV12-3 or TRBV12-4 and TRBJ2-5, with 12 positions matching TRBD2. This CDR3 spans 16 amino acids. V dropped 6 bases and J dropped 2; count of bases not matched to a gene: 7. The CDR3 sequence: CASRSGLAGLQETQYF. The CDR3 DNA reads TGTGCCAGCAGGTCCGGACTAGCGGGGTTACAAGAGACCCAGTACTTC.

This chain uses TRBV12-3 or TRBV12-4 with TRBJ1-1; maybe TRBD1 (5 bases). This CDR3 is built from 15 residues. V was pared by 7 bases and J by 1 base, with 16 bases between. CDR3 loop: CASNDLGLRNTEAFF. Here the CDR3 DNA reads TGTGCCAGCAACGACTTGGGACTGAGGAACACTGAAGCTTTCTTT.

The V call is TRBV7-9, the J call TRBJ1-5; 8 nucleotides agree with TRBD1. The CDR3 has 14 residues. Germline values: CDR1 SEHNR, CDR2 FQNEAQ (reference sequence). Trimming at V came to 5 bases and at J to 6 bases, leaving 6 bases not matched to a gene. CDR3 protein: CASSHRGDSQPQHF. In nucleotides, the CDR3 is TGTGCCAGCAGCCACAGGGGGGATAGTCAGCCCCAGCATTTT.

This clonotype was counted only a few times. V is TRBV28 and J is TRBJ1-2; no definite D call. V lost 7 bases to trimming and J lost 2 bases, with 11 bases between them. Looked up from germline, CDR1 is MDHEN and CDR2 is SYDVKM. The CDR3 contains 13 residues. CDR3 DNA sequence: TGTGCCAGCACCCCTAGCCGGAACTATGGCTACACCTTC. Translation: CASTPSRNYGYTF.

This chain connects TRBV20-1 to TRBJ2-4; D perhaps matches TRBD2 (5 bases). V lost 6 bases to trimming and J lost 1 base, with 22 bases between them. Germline-derived CDR1 and CDR2 are DFQATT and SNEGSKA (reference sequence). The CDR3 is 17 amino acids. Written as DNA, the CDR3 is TGCAGTGCCCTCCCCGCTAGGGAGCTCTGGGCCAAAAACATTCAGTACTTC. Translation: CSALPARELWAKNIQYF.

A word on this clonotype: An end of the junction does not agree with germline; a read error may underlie this. The chain has TRBV12-3 or TRBV12-4 and TRBJ2-7; weak D call: TRBD2 (5 bases). The J call may be faulty, since TRBJ2-4 better matches the DNA end. The CDR3 loop spans 14 amino acids. The CDR3 sequence is CTSSLVSGWDIQYF. The CDR3 DNA follows: TGTACCAGCAGTTTGGTGTCGGGGTGGGACATTCAGTACTTC.

The gene calls are TRBV3-1 and TRBJ2-1; D gene unclear. V was pared by 2 bases and J by 0 bases, with 5 bases between. This CDR3 region has 14 residues. Germline V gene lookup returns CDR1 LGHDT and CDR2 YNNKEL (reference sequence). This chain's CDR3 is CASSQRDSYNEQFF. DNA for the CDR3: TGTGCCAGCAGCCAACGAGACTCCTACAATGAGCAGTTCTTC.

This clonotype was picked up a small number of times. The chain uses TRBV7-3 and TRBJ2-1; 8 bases match TRBD2. Trimming cost V 6 bases and J 6 bases; bases outside gene matches: 10. There are 15 residues in the CDR3. Germline V gene data show CDR1 as SGHTA and CDR2 as FQGTGA. CDR3 region: CASRSTSGTSNEQFF. The CDR3 coding sequence is TGTGCCAGCAGATCTACTAGCGGAACCTCCAATGAGCAGTTCTTC.

In this sample, this clonotype turned up a few times. The J gene is TRBJ2-5, the V gene TRBV20-1, with 8 bases matching TRBD2. V gave up 1 base and J gave up 5 bases; unmatched junction bases: 9. This CDR3 spans 15 amino acids. Germline assignment: CDR1 DFQATT and CDR2 SNEGSKA (reference sequence). The CDR3 here is CSARGQAGVGETQYF. The CDR3, as DNA: TGCAGTGCTAGAGGACAAGCGGGAGTTGGTGAGACCCAGTACTTC.